What follows are 25 T cell receptor beta chains derived from one specimen sequenced in a study of blood T cell repertoires in COVID-19. Profiling relied on immunoSEQ multiplex PCR, and the TCRdb table lists in-frame clones only, not all of them. The repertoire holds 130,000 or so clones, with less than 85% as singletons. The specimen sequenced was peripheral blood. Receptors originate from an older woman with acute or convalescent COVID-19.

The chain joins TRBV7-9 to TRBJ1-2; D not resolved. V was shortened by 3 bases and J by 8 bases, with 16 bases between the two germline ends. Germline assignment: CDR1 SEHNR and CDR2 FQNEAQ (reference sequence). This CDR3 is built from 14 residues. CDR3 residues: CASSFEAPRWGYTF. The CDR3 DNA reads TGTGCCAGCAGCTTTGAGGCCCCGAGATGGGGCTACACCTTC.

The chain joins TRBV7-6 to TRBJ1-6; no definite D call. The CDR3 length is 14 residues. The germline V gene encodes CDR1 SGHVS and CDR2 FNYEAQ. Trimming stripped 2 bases from V and 8 bases from J, with 10 bases between. CDR3 sequence (DNA): TGTGCCAGCAGCTTAACAACCTCAGATTCACCCCTCCACTTT. The encoded protein is CASSLTTSDSPLHF. Drawing the rest from reference TRBV7-6 and TRBJ1-6, the complete variable domain is GAGVSQSPRYKVTKRGQDVALRCDPISGHVSLYWYRQALGQGPEFLTYFNYEAQQDKSGLPNDRFSAERPEGSISTLTIQRTEQRDSAMYRCASSLTTSDSPLHFGNGTRLTVT.

The gene calls are TRBV3-1 (or the pseudogene TRBV3-2) and TRBJ1-2; 9 positions agree with TRBD1. This CDR3 comprises 15 residues. Germline V gene lookup returns CDR1 LGHDT and CDR2 YNNKEL (reference sequence). The V segment lost 2 bases and the J segment 8 bases; nucleotides outside the gene matches: 9. The CDR3, as DNA: TGTGCCAGCAGCCAACTATTACAGGGGGCGGGCGGCTACACCTTC. It translates to CASSQLLQGAGGYTF.

The CDR3 reads CASTSGAPNEKLFF. Written as DNA, the CDR3 is TGCGCCAGCACCTCTGGGGCCCCAAATGAAAAACTGTTTTTT. This chain connects TRBV5-1 to TRBJ1-4, with a weak D call TRBD1 (5 bases). This CDR3 is built from 14 residues. V was cut by 6 bases and J by 5 bases, with 14 bases left in between. Germline V gene lookup returns CDR1 SGHRS and CDR2 YFSETQ.

The rearrangement links TRBV9 to TRBJ1-1; 7 nucleotides match TRBD1. After removal of 4 bases from V and 5 bases from J, the junction contained 11 bases not matched to a gene. The CDR3 extends over 15 amino acids. The germline CDR1 and CDR2 sequences are SGDLS and YYNGEE. The CDR3 is CASSPTGGTVTEAFF. The CDR3 region has the DNA TGTGCCAGCAGCCCCACGGGAGGGACAGTTACTGAAGCTTTCTTT.

This chain links TRBV19 with TRBJ1-5, with TRBD1 identical over 8 bases. Trimming at V came to 4 bases and at J to 6 bases, leaving 2 bases not matched to a gene. Per the germline V gene, CDR1 is LNHDA and CDR2 is SQIVND (reference sequence). CDR3 length: 13 residues. CDR3 sequence (DNA): TGTGCCAGTAGTACAGGGGGCGGTCAGCCCCAGCATTTT. Amino acids: CASSTGGGQPQHF.

The rearrangement links TRBV4-1 to TRBJ1-1; no definite D call. Trimming removed 1 base at V and 6 bases at J, with 12 bases between. Germline V CDR1 and CDR2: MGHRA, YSYEKL. This CDR3 has 14 amino acids. CDR3 residues: CASSQGIFGAEAFF. The CDR3 bases are TGCGCCAGCAGCCAAGGTATATTCGGGGCTGAAGCTTTCTTT.

V gene TRBV18 combines with J gene TRBJ1-2; D is possibly TRBD1 (6 bases). The germline V and J ends were trimmed by 6 bases and 6 bases, with 14 bases remaining between them. There are 13 residues in the CDR3. CDR1 and CDR2 (germline): KGHSH, LQKENI. The CDR3 is CASSPAQGHGYTF. In nucleotides, the CDR3 is TGTGCCAGCTCCCCGGCCCAGGGGCATGGCTACACCTTC.

J is TRBJ2-6 and V is TRBV24-1, with a weak D call TRBD1 (5 bases). The CDR3 sequence is 17 residues long. Germline V gene lookup returns CDR1 KGHDR and CDR2 SFDVKD. V shed 7 bases and J shed 4 bases, with 19 bases lying between them. CDR3 sequence reads: CATSPRVRRTGANVLTF. CDR3 DNA: TGTGCCACCAGCCCCAGGGTTCGGAGAACCGGGGCCAACGTCCTGACTTTC.

The chain uses TRBV11-2 and TRBJ1-6; possibly TRBD1 for D (5 bases). The CDR3 covers 16 residues. With 1 base removed from V and 0 bases from J, the gap between germline ends came to 7 bases. CDR1 is SGHAT and CDR2 is FQNNGV in the germline V gene. The CDR3 DNA follows: TGTGCCAGCAGCTTAGGGGGCAGCTCCTATAATTCACCCCTCCACTTT. Translation: CASSLGGSSYNSPLHF.

This clone occurred once. J is TRBJ1-4 and V is TRBV7-6; 7 positions match TRBD1. V was pared by 3 bases and J by 3 bases, with 7 bases of the junction left unmatched. The CDR3 length is 16 residues. Germline V gives CDR1 SGHVS, CDR2 FNYEAQ. This chain's CDR3 is CASSLSGGRPNEKLFF. The DNA for the CDR3 is TGTGCCAGCAGCTTGTCAGGGGGGCGCCCTAATGAAAAACTGTTTTTT.

This clone showed up just once. The CDR3 DNA reads as TGTGCCAGCAGCTTGGCAGGGCTCAGTGAAAAACTGTTTTTT. Translating it yields CASSLAGLSEKLFF. This rearrangement joins TRBV5-6 to TRBJ1-4, with D perhaps TRBD1 (5 bases). Germline-derived CDR1 and CDR2 are SGHDT and YYEEEE. Trimming removed 0 bases at V and 7 bases at J, with 10 bases between. The CDR3 contains 14 residues.

The chain links TRBV6-2 or TRBV6-3 to TRBJ1-2, with D possibly TRBD1 on 6 matching bases. CDR1 MNHEY and CDR2 SVGEGT come from the germline V gene. V was shortened by 4 bases and J by 6 bases, with 15 bases between the two germline ends. CDR3 size: 14 residues. CDR3 amino acids: CASSSNDRPNGYTF. Here the CDR3 DNA reads TGTGCCAGCAGTTCCAATGACAGGCCGAATGGCTACACCTTC.

The chain combines TRBV6-5 with TRBJ2-1, with 7 bases aligning to TRBD1. J lost 4 bases, V lost 8 bases, and 8 bases had no gene match. Germline CDR1 and CDR2: MNHEY and SVGAGI. The CDR3 loop spans 14 amino acids. The CDR3 bases are TGTGCCAGCTTAAGACAGGGCGCTTACAATGAGCAGTTCTTC. Amino acid sequence: CASLRQGAYNEQFF.

V and J are TRBV7-2 and TRBJ1-5; D perhaps matches TRBD1 (5 bases). CDR3 size: 16 residues. The V end lost 3 bases, the J end lost 1 base, and 13 bases lay between the germline ends. Per germline, CDR1 SGHTA and CDR2 FQGNSA. The CDR3 region has the DNA TGTGCCAGCAGCTTCTTGGGGGGATCGAGCAATCAGCCCCAGCATTTT. Translation gives CASSFLGGSSNQPQHF.

CDR3 nucleotides: TGTGCCAGCAGTTACGTCAATGTGAACACTGAAGCTTTCTTT. It encodes CASSYVNVNTEAFF. The rearrangement uses TRBV6-5 and TRBJ1-1; D gene ambiguous. V shed 2 bases and J shed 0 bases, with 7 bases lying between them. The CDR3 is made up of 14 amino acids. Germline values: CDR1 MNHEY, CDR2 SVGAGI.

The CDR3 is CASRNTATGYTGELFF. In DNA, the CDR3 is TGTGCCAGCAGGAATACCGCGACAGGGTACACCGGGGAGCTGTTTTTT. The rearrangement joins TRBV7-9 to TRBJ2-2; 7 bases agree with TRBD1. The CDR3 is 16 amino acids. After removal of 6 bases from V and 3 bases from J, the junction contained 10 bases not matched to a gene. Germline V gene sequence: CDR1 SEHNR, CDR2 FQNEAQ (reference sequence).

The chain combines TRBV7-2 with TRBJ1-5; D ambiguous. The CDR3 sequence is 13 residues long. The germline gives CDR1 SGHTA, CDR2 FQGNSA. The V end lost 3 bases, the J end lost 6 bases, and 9 bases lay between the germline ends. The CDR3 here is CASSLTEGQPQHF. In DNA form, the CDR3 reads TGTGCCAGCAGCTTGACTGAGGGTCAGCCCCAGCATTTT.

The chain recombines TRBV27 with TRBJ2-6; 7 nucleotides line up with TRBD1. CDR1 is MNHEY, CDR2 SMNVEV, per germline (reference sequence). The CDR3 spans 16 residues. V shed 6 bases and J 0 bases; nucleotides not matched to a gene: 5. CDR3: CASSLTGFSGANVLTF. The DNA of the CDR3 is TGTGCCAGCAGCTTGACAGGGTTCTCTGGGGCCAACGTCCTGACTTTC.

The count of this clone is one. The J gene is TRBJ1-5, the V gene TRBV19; D ambiguous. Germline assignment: CDR1 LNHDA and CDR2 SQIVND (reference sequence). The CDR3 is 15 amino acids. V shed 7 bases and J shed 1 base, with 14 bases lying between them. In DNA, the CDR3 is TGTGCCAGTATAGACGACATCTACAGCAATCAGCCCCAGCATTTT. Its protein is CASIDDIYSNQPQHF. Filled out from reference TRBV19 and TRBJ1-5, the complete variable domain reads DGGITQSPKYLFRKEGQNVTLSCEQNLNHDAMYWYRQDPGQGLRLIYYSQIVNDFQKGDIAEGYSVSREKKESFPLTVTSAQKNPTAFYLCASIDDIYSNQPQHFGDGTRLSIL.

The chain couples TRBV5-5 to TRBJ2-2, with D possibly TRBD2 on 6 matching bases. This CDR3 spans 15 amino acids. Germline CDR1 reads SGHKS; CDR2 reads YYEKEE (reference sequence). V gave up 0 bases and J gave up 3 bases, with 9 bases separating them. CDR3 region: CASSLATGDTGELFF. CDR3 DNA: TGTGCCAGCAGCTTGGCCACGGGGGACACCGGGGAGCTGTTTTTT.

The V gene is TRBV7-8, the J gene TRBJ1-5; D ambiguous. Germline V gives CDR1 SGHVS, CDR2 FQNEAQ. The CDR3 length is 13 residues. The ends were cut back, 10 bases at V and 4 bases at J, with 14 bases in the middle. CDR3 DNA: TGTGCCACCACGGCAGGCGAGAATCAGCCCCAGCATTTT. Translation gives CATTAGENQPQHF. Complete variable domain (other parts from reference TRBV7-8 and TRBJ1-5): GAGVSQSPRYKVAKRGQDVALRCDPISGHVSLFWYQQALGQGPEFLTYFQNEAQLDKSGLPSDRFFAERPEGSVSTLKIQRTQQEDSAVYLCATTAGENQPQHFGDGTRLSIL.

The chain links TRBV7-9 to TRBJ1-1; D remains ambiguous. Looked up from germline, CDR1 is SEHNR and CDR2 is FQNEAQ (reference sequence). Trimming pared 4 bases from V and 3 bases from J, leaving 6 bases between. The CDR3 is 12 amino acids. In DNA form, the CDR3 reads TGTGCCAGCAGCTACGGGGACACTGAAGCTTTCTTT. It yields the protein CASSYGDTEAFF.

The V gene is TRBV27, the J gene TRBJ1-1, with a possible D match to TRBD1 (6 bases). The CDR3 contains 14 residues. Trimming left V 6 bases short and J 2 bases short, with 13 bases between. Per germline, CDR1 MNHEY and CDR2 SMNVEV (reference sequence). The CDR3 nucleotides read TGTGCCAGCAGCAGGACAGACCGAAACACTGAAGCTTTCTTT. Translating it yields CASSRTDRNTEAFF.

This clone was seen a few times. The rearrangement joins TRBV5-6 to TRBJ1-4, with D unclear. The CDR3 is 13 residues long. Germline lookup yields CDR1 SGHDT and CDR2 YYEEEE. Trimming removed 0 bases from V and 6 bases from J, with 6 bases in between. CDR3 in DNA: TGTGCCAGCAGCTTGGCCCGCGATGAAAAACTGTTTTTT. Protein sequence: CASSLARDEKLFF. Based on the CDR3 plus reference TRBV5-6 and TRBJ1-4, the full variable domain is DAGVTQSPTHLIKTRGQQVTLRCSPKSGHDTVSWYQQALGQGPQFIFQYYEEEERQRGNFPDRFSGHQFPNYSSELNVNALLLGDSALYLCASSLARDEKLFFGSGTQLSVL.